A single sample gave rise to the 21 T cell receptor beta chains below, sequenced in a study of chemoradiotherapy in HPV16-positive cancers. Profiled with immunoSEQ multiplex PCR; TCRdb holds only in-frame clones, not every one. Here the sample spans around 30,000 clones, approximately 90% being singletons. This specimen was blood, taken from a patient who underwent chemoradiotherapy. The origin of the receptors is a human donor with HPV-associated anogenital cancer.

The CDR3 reads CASSSDRAREQYF. Here the CDR3 DNA reads TGTGCCAGCAGTTCCGACAGGGCGCGGGAGCAGTACTTC. The chain carries TRBV28 and TRBJ2-7; 7 bases agree with TRBD1. The CDR3 is 13 amino acids. J lost 7 bases, V lost 4 bases, and 7 bases had no gene match. In germline, CDR1 is MDHEN, CDR2 SYDVKM.

This CDR3 reads CASLRGGAYLQETQYF. The CDR3 DNA sequence: TGCGCCAGCCTGCGGGGGGGTGCCTACCTCCAAGAGACCCAGTACTTC. The chain uses TRBV5-1 and TRBJ2-5; TRBD2 agrees at 9 bases. From germline, CDR1 is SGHRS and CDR2 YFSETQ. With V trimmed by 7 bases and J by 1 base, 11 bases remained unmatched. The length of the CDR3 is 16 residues.

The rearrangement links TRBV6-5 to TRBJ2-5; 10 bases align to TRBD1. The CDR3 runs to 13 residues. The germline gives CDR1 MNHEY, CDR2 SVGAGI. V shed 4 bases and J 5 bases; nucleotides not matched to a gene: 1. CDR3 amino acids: CASSWTGGETQYF. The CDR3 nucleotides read TGTGCCAGCAGTTGGACAGGGGGGGAGACCCAGTACTTC.

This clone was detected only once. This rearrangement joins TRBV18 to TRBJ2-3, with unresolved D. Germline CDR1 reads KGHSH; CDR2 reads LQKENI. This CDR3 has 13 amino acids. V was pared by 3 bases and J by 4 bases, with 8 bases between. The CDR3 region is CASSPGVADTQYF. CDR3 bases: TGTGCCAGCTCACCGGGCGTCGCAGATACGCAGTATTTT.

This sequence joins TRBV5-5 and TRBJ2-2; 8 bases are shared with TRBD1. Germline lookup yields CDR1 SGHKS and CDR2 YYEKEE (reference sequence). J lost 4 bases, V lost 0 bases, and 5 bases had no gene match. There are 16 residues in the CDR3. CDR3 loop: CASSLGAQGVTGELFF. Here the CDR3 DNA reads TGTGCCAGCAGCTTGGGGGCACAGGGGGTCACCGGGGAGCTGTTTTTT.

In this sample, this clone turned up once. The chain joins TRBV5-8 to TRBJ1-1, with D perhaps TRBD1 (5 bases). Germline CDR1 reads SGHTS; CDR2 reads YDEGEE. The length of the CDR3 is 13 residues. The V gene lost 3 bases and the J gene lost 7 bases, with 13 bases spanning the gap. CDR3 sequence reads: CASSSRQFLEAFF. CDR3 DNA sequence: TGTGCCAGCAGCTCAAGACAGTTTCTTGAAGCTTTCTTT.

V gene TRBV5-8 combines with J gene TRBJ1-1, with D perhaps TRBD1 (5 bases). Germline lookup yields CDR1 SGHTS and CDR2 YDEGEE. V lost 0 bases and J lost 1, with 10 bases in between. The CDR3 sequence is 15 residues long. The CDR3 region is CASSLGQRPNTEAFF. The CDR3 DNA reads TGTGCCAGCAGCTTGGGACAGCGACCGAACACTGAAGCTTTCTTT.

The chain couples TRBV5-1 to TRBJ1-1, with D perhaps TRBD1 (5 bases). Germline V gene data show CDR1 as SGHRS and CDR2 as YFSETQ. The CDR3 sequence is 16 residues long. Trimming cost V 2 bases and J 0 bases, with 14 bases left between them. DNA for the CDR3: TGCGCCAGCAGCTTACATACAGGTGATATGAACACTGAAGCTTTCTTT. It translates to CASSLHTGDMNTEAFF.

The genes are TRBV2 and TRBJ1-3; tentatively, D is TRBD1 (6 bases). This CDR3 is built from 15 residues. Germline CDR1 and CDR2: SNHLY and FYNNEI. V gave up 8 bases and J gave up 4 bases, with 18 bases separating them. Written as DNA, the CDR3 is TGTGCCAGCGCCCGTGACGGGGGCGACGGAAACACCATATATTTT. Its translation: CASARDGGDGNTIYF.

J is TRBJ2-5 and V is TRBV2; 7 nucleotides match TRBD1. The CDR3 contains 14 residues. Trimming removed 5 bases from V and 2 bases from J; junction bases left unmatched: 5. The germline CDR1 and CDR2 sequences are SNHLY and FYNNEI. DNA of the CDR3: TGTGCCAGCAGTCTACAGGGGTCTCAAGAGACCCAGTACTTC. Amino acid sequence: CASSLQGSQETQYF.

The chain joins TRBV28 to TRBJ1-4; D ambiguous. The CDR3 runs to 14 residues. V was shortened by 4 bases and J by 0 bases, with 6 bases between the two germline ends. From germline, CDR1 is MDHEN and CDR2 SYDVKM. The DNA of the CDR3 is TGTGCCAGCAGTTCCGGGACAACTAATGAAAAACTGTTTTTT. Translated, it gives CASSSGTTNEKLFF.

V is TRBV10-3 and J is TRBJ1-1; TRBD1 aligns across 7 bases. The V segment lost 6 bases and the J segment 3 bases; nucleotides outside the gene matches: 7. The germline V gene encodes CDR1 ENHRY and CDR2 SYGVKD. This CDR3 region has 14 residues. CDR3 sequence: CAIRSAGGDTEAFF. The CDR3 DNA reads TGTGCCATCAGGTCCGCAGGGGGGGACACTGAAGCTTTCTTT.

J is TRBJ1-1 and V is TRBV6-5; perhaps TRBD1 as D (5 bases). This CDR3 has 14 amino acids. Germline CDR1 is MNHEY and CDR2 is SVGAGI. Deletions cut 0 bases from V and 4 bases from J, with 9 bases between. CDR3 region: CASSYSGGGTEAFF. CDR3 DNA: TGTGCCAGCAGTTACTCTGGGGGGGGCACTGAAGCTTTCTTT.

The DNA for the CDR3 is TGTGCCAGCAGCTTGGAGGTCAGCCGCACAGATACGCAGTATTTT. Amino acids: CASSLEVSRTDTQYF. This sequence joins TRBV5-4 and TRBJ2-3; D is uncertain. Germline CDR1 reads SGHNT; CDR2 reads YYREEE (reference sequence). The CDR3 length is 15 residues. Trimming left V 0 bases short and J 1 base short, with 9 bases between.

In DNA form, the CDR3 reads TGTGCCAGCAGCGGACTAGAAAATCAGGGCCTCGATGAGCAGTTCTTC. It encodes CASSGLENQGLDEQFF. This sequence joins TRBV9 and TRBJ2-1; D possibly corresponds to TRBD2 (6 bases). Germline assignment: CDR1 SGDLS and CDR2 YYNGEE. V dropped 3 bases and J dropped 8 bases, with 21 bases sitting between them. The CDR3 is 16 residues long.

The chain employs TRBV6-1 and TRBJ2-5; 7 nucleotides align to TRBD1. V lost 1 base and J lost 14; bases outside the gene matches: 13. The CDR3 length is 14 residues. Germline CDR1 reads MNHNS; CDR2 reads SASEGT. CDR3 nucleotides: TGTGCCAGCAGTGAAGTGCGAGGCCGGACAGGTTACTACTTC. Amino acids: CASSEVRGRTGYYF.

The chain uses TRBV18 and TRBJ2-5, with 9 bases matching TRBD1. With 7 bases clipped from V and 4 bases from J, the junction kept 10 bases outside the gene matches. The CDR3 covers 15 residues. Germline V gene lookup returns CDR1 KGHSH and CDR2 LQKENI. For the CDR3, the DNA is TGTGCCAGCTGTCCGGATGAGACAGGGGGAGAGACCCAGTACTTC. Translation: CASCPDETGGETQYF. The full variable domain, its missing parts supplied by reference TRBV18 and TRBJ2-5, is NAGVMQNPRHLVRRRGQEARLRCSPMKGHSHVYWYRQLPEEGLKFMVYLQKENIIDESGMPKERFSAEFPKEGPSILRIQQVVRGDSAAYFCASCPDETGGETQYFGPGTRLLVL.

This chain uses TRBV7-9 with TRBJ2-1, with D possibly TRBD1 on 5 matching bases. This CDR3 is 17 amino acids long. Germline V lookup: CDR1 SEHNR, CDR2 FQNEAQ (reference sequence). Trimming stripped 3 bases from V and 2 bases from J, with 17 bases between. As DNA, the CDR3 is TGTGCCAGCAGCTTTATTCAGGGTATTAGGGCCTACAATGAGCAGTTCTTC. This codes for CASSFIQGIRAYNEQFF.

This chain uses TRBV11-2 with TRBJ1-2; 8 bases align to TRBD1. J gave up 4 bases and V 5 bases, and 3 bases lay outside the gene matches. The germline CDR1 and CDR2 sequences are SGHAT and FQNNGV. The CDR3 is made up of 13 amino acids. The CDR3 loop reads CASSETGGYGYTF. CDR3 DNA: TGTGCCAGCAGCGAAACAGGGGGCTATGGCTACACCTTC.

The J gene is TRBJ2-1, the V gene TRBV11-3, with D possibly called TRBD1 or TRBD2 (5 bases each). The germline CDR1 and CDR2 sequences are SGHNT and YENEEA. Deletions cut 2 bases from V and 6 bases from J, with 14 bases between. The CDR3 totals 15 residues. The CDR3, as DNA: TGTGCCAGCAGCTTAACGGGGCAGGGCTTCAATGAGCAGTTCTTC. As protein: CASSLTGQGFNEQFF. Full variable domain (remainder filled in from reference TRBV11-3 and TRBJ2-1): EAGVVQSPRYKIIEKKQPVAFWCNPISGHNTLYWYLQNLGQGPELLIRYENEEAVDDSQLPKDRFSAERLKGVDSTLKIQPAELGDSAVYLCASSLTGQGFNEQFFGPGTRLTVL.

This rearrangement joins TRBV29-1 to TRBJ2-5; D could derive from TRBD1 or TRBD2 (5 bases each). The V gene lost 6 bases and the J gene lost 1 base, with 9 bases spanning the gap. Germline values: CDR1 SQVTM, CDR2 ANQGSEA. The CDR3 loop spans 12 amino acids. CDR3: CSVSGGQETQYF. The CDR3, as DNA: TGCAGCGTGTCTGGGGGCCAAGAGACCCAGTACTTC.